This entry lists 10 T cell receptor beta chains sequenced from one sample in a study of graft-versus-host responses after intestinal transplantation. The antigens for these receptors are not known. Sequencing was performed with immunoSEQ multiplex PCR; in TCRdb, only in-frame clones are kept and a portion is missing. The sample lists about 89,000 clones, 85% to 95% occurring once. Sample: unstimulated CD8+ T cells sorted from spleen or lymph node cells, taken before intestinal transplant. These receptors all come from a human donor who received an intestinal transplant.

The rearrangement uses TRBV19 and TRBJ1-4; weak D call: TRBD1 (5 bases). Germline V CDR1 and CDR2: LNHDA, SQIVND (reference sequence). With 7 bases removed from V and 5 bases from J, the gap between germline ends came to 14 bases. This CDR3 is built from 14 residues. The CDR3 DNA reads TGTGCCAGTAACCGCGACAGCATAAATGAAAAACTGTTTTTT. Encoded protein: CASNRDSINEKLFF.

The rearrangement joins TRBV19 to TRBJ1-5; D ambiguous. The germline V gene encodes CDR1 LNHDA and CDR2 SQIVND (reference sequence). V lost 8 bases and J lost 7, with 15 bases in between. The CDR3 sequence is 13 residues long. The CDR3 DNA is TGTGCCAGTTTCGGAGGGTCTTACCAGCCCCAGCATTTT. It yields the protein CASFGGSYQPQHF.

This rearrangement joins TRBV29-1 to TRBJ2-3; tentative D call: TRBD2 (7 bases). From germline, CDR1 is SQVTM and CDR2 ANQGSEA. This CDR3 has 16 amino acids. Trimming pared 1 base from V and 3 bases from J, leaving 17 bases between. CDR3 residues: CSVEVFSGGRTDTQYF. DNA for the CDR3: TGCAGCGTTGAAGTTTTCTCGGGGGGCCGGACAGATACGCAGTATTTT.

This sequence joins TRBV5-1 and TRBJ2-2, with TRBD1 identical over 8 bases. The CDR3 runs to 16 residues. CDR1 SGHRS and CDR2 YFSETQ come from the germline V gene. The junction had 2 bases not matched to a gene; V was cut back by 0 bases and J by 1 base. For the CDR3, the DNA is TGCGCCAGCAGCTTGGAGGGACAGGTGAACACCGGGGAGCTGTTTTTT. Amino acid sequence: CASSLEGQVNTGELFF.

The rearrangement uses TRBV11-3 and TRBJ2-7; tentative D call: TRBD2 (5 bases). CDR3 length equals 11 residues. Trimming stripped 8 bases from V and 5 bases from J, with 10 bases between. In germline, CDR1 is SGHNT, CDR2 YENEEA. The DNA for the CDR3 is TGTGCCAGCTCTATCGGGAACGAGCAGTACTTC. This gives the protein CASSIGNEQYF.

This CDR3 reads CASSGTGMGQPQHF. The CDR3 DNA sequence: TGTGCCAGCAGTGGTACAGGGATGGGGCAGCCCCAGCATTTT. This chain joins TRBV6-1 and TRBJ1-5, with D possibly being TRBD1 (6 bases). Trimming removed 4 bases from V and 7 bases from J, with 14 bases in between. The CDR3 covers 14 residues. The germline V gene encodes CDR1 MNHNS and CDR2 SASEGT.

This chain links TRBV25-1 with TRBJ1-2; unclear D gene. This CDR3 is built from 13 residues. V lost 4 bases and J 4 bases, leaving 10 bases between the germline ends. Germline V lookup: CDR1 MGHDK, CDR2 SYGVNS. The CDR3 coding sequence is TGTGCCAGCAGTGGGGCGTCGGTCTATGGCTACACCTTC. Its protein is CASSGASVYGYTF.

V usage is TRBV7-9 and J usage is TRBJ1-1; no clear D. Trimming removed 5 bases from V and 5 bases from J, with 15 bases in between. Per germline, CDR1 SEHNR and CDR2 FQNEAQ (reference sequence). The CDR3 runs 14 residues. The chain's CDR3 is CASSPRGLGTEAFF. The CDR3 DNA is TGTGCCAGCAGCCCCCGCGGGCTGGGGACTGAAGCTTTCTTT.

The chain carries TRBV7-2 and TRBJ2-7; D may be TRBD1 (5 bases). The CDR3 is 13 residues long. Germline V lookup: CDR1 SGHTA, CDR2 FQGNSA. V lost 4 bases to trimming and J lost 7 bases, with 14 bases between them. In DNA form, the CDR3 reads TGTGCCAGCAGCTCGCTGACAGCTAATGAGCAGTACTTC. Protein: CASSSLTANEQYF.

The rearrangement links TRBV30 to TRBJ1-2, with D possibly matching TRBD1 (6 bases). Trimming left V 5 bases short and J 2 bases short, with 12 bases between. This CDR3 contains 13 residues. CDR1 and CDR2 from the germline V gene are GTSNPN and SVGIG (reference sequence). The CDR3 region has the DNA TGTGCCTGGGACCCCACAGGGAACTATGGCTACACCTTC. This sequence encodes CAWDPTGNYGYTF.